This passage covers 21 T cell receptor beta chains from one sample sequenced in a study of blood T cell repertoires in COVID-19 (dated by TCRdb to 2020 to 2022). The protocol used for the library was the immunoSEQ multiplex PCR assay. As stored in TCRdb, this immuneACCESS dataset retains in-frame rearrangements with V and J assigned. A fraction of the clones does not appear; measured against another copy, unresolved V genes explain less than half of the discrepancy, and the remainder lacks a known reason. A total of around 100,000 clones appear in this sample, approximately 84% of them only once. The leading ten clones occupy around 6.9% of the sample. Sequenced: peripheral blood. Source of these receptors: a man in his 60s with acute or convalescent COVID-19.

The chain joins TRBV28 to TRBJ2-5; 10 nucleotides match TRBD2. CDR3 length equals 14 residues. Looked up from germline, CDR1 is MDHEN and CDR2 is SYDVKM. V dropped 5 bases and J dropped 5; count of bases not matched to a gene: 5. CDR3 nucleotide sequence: TGTGCCAGCAGTCCTAGCGGGGGTACGGAGACCCAGTACTTC. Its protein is CASSPSGGTETQYF.

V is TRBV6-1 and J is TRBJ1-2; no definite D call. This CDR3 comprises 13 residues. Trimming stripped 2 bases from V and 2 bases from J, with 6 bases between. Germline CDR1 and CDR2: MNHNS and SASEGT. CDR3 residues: CASSESVNYGYTF. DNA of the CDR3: TGTGCCAGCAGTGAATCGGTAAACTATGGCTACACCTTC.

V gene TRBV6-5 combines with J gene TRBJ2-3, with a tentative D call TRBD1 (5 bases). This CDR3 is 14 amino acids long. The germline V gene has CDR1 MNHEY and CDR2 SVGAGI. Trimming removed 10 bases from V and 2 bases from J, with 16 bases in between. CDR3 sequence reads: CATTQVTYTDTQYF. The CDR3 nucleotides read TGTGCCACAACACAGGTGACTTACACAGATACGCAGTATTTT.

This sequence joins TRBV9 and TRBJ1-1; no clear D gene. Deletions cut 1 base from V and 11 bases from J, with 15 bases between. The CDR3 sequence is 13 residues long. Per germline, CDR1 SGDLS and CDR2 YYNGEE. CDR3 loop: CASSVFQSGEAFF. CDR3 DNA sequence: TGTGCCAGCAGCGTATTCCAGTCTGGGGAGGCTTTCTTT.

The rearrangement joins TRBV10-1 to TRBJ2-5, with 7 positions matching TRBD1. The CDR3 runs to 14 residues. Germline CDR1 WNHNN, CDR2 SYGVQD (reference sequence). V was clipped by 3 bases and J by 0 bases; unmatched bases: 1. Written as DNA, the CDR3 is TGCGCCAGCAGTGACGGGACAGACCAAGAGACCCAGTACTTC. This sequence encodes CASSDGTDQETQYF.

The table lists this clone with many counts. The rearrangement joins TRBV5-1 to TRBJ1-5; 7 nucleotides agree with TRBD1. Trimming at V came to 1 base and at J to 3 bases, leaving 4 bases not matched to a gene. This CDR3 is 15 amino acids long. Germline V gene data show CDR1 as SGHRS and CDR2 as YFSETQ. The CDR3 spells CASSLLTGDNQPQHF. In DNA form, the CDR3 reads TGCGCCAGCAGCTTGCTCACAGGGGACAATCAGCCCCAGCATTTT.

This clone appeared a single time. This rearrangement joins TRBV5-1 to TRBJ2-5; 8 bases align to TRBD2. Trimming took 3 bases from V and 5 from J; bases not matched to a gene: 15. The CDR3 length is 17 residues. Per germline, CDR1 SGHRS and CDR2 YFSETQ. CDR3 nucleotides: TGCGCCAGCAGCTCTTCATCTGGCGGGGGGAGGGAGGAGACCCAGTACTTC. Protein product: CASSSSSGGGREETQYF.

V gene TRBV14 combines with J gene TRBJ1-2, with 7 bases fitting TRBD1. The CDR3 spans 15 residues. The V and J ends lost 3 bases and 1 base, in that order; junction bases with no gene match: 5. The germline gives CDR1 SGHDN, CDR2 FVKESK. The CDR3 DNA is TGTGCCAGCAGCCAGAACAGGGGAGGTAACTATGGCTACACCTTC. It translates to CASSQNRGGNYGYTF.

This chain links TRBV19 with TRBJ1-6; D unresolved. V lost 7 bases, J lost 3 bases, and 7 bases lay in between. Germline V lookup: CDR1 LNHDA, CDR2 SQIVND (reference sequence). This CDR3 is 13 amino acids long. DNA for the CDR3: TGTGCCAGTACCCGAGACTATAATTCACCCCTCCACTTT. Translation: CASTRDYNSPLHF.

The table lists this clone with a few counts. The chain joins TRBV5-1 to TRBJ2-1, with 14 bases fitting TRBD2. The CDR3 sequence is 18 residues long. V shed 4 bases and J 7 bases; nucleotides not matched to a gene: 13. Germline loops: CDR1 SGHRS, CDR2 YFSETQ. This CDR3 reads CASSRSPGTSGGANEQFF. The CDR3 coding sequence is TGCGCCAGCAGCCGGAGTCCCGGGACTAGCGGGGGAGCGAATGAGCAGTTCTTC.

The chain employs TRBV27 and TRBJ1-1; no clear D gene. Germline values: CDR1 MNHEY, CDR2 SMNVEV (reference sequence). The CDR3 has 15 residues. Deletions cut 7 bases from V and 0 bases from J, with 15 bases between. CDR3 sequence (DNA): TGTGCCAGCACCCCTGCCGGCACAGTGAACACTGAAGCTTTCTTT. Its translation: CASTPAGTVNTEAFF.

The CDR3 bases are TGTGCCAGCAGCGTAGGGGCCAACCAAGAGACCCAGTACTTC. Amino acids: CASSVGANQETQYF. The J gene is TRBJ2-5, the V gene TRBV9; D is undetermined. The CDR3 runs to 14 residues. Germline V gene lookup returns CDR1 SGDLS and CDR2 YYNGEE. Deletions cut 0 bases from V and 0 bases from J, with 6 bases between.

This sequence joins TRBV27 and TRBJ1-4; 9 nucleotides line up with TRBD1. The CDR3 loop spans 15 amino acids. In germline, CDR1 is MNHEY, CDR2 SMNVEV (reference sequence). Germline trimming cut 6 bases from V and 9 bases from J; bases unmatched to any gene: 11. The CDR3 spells CASRATGTGTKKLFF. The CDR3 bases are TGTGCCAGCAGGGCGACCGGGACAGGGACAAAAAAACTGTTTTTT.

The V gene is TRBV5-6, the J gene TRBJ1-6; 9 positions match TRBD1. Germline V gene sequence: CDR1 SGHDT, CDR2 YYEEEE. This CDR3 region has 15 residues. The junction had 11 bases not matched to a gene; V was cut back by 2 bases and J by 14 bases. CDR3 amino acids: CASSLGTGPGGALHF. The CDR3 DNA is TGTGCCAGCAGCTTAGGGACAGGGCCGGGTGGGGCCCTCCACTTT. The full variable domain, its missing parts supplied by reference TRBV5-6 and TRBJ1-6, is DAGVTQSPTHLIKTRGQQVTLRCSPKSGHDTVSWYQQALGQGPQFIFQYYEEEERQRGNFPDRFSGHQFPNYSSELNVNALLLGDSALYLCASSLGTGPGGALHFGNGTRLTVT.

CDR3 DNA: TGCGCCAGCAGCTTATCCCGGGAACCGCCCTACACCTTC. Translated: CASSLSREPPYTF. V gene TRBV5-1 combines with J gene TRBJ1-2; D gene unclear. V was pared by 2 bases and J by 10 bases, with 15 bases between. Germline V gene data show CDR1 as SGHRS and CDR2 as YFSETQ. There are 13 residues in the CDR3.

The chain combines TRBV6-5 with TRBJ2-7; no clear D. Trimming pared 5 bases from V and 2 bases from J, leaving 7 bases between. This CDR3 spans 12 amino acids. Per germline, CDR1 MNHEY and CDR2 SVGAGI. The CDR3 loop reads CASSPTPYEQYF. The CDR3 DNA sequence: TGTGCCAGCAGTCCTACCCCCTACGAGCAGTACTTC.

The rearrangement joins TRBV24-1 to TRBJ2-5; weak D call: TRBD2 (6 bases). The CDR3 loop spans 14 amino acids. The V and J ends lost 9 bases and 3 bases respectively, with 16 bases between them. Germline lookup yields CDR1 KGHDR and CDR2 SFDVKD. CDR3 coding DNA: TGTGCCACCGGGGGGAGCAGGGAAGAAGAGACCCAGTACTTC. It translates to CATGGSREEETQYF.

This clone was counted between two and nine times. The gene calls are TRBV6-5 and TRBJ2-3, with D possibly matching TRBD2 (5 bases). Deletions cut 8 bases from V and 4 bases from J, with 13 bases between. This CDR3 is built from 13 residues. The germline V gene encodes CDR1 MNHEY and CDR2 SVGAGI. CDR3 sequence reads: CASLSGSADTQYF. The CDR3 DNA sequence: TGTGCCAGCCTTTCGGGGAGCGCAGATACGCAGTATTTT.

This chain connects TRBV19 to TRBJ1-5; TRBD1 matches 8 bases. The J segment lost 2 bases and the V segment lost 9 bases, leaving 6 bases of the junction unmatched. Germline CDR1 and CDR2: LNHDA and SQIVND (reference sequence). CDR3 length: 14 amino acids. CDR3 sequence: CASPDREGNQPQHF. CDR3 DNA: TGTGCCAGCCCGGACAGGGAGGGCAATCAGCCCCAGCATTTT.

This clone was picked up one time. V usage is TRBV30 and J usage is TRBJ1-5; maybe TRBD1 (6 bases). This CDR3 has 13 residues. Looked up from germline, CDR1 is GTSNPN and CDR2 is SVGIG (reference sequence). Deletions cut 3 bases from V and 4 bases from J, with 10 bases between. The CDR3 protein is CAWRGQGNQPQHF. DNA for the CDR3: TGTGCCTGGAGGGGGCAGGGGAATCAGCCCCAGCATTTT.

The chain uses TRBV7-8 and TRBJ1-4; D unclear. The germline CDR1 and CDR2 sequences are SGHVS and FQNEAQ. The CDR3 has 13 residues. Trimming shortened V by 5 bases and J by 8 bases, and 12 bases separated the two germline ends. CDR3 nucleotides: TGTGCCAGCAGCACCTTAGGAGGGGAAAAACTGTTTTTT. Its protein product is CASSTLGGEKLFF.